This T cell receptor beta chain is from a study of T-cell memory formation after mild COVID-19. Study conclusions and caveats: Second-wave clones peaking on day 37 lacked confirmed SARS-CoV-2 specificity. Contracting CD4+ clones were located mainly in CM and EM, and CD8+ clones in EMRA.

On this clonotype: The antigen remains unidentified.

TCRdb passed the 5' RACE reads through MiXCR, listing each CDR3 protein once. The sample lists 450,000 or so distinct CDR3 sequences, 20% occurring once. Germline V lookup: CDR1 DFQATT, CDR2 SNEGSKA (reference sequence). The V segment lost 1 base and the J segment 5 bases; nucleotides outside the gene matches: 4. The CDR3 consists of 14 residues. This TCR was sampled from an adult woman who had mild COVID-19 (a few samples of this study predate the infection). Cell type and time point are not known. Specimen: PBMCs or a T cell subset sorted from them (not recorded which). The V call is TRBV20-1, the J call TRBJ2-2; 7 positions match TRBD1. Here the CDR3 reads CSARVGGSTGELFF. The CDR3 region has the DNA TGCAGTGCTAGAGTAGGGGGCAGTACCGGGGAGCTGTTTTTT.